This T cell receptor beta chain was obtained from a study of cytomegalovirus exposure and HLA in healthy donors. With 60 Vbeta and 13 Jbeta primers, the PCR was carried out. Assay: immunoSEQ multiplex PCR; the TCRdb copy retains only in-frame clones and omits some. Found here are 100,000 to 150,000 clones, around 73% of them singletons; the top ten hold 1.5%. Study-wide results and limits: A later analysis by the authors found several of the most significant clusters apparently linked to common viral pathogens. As a later analysis revealed, the rate of TCR association differed by HLA locus, with DRB1 most and HLA-C fewest.

This clone was seen ten or more times. What it recognizes is unknown. The V end lost 2 bases, the J end lost 2 bases, and 3 bases lay between the germline ends. Germline-derived CDR1 and CDR2 are ENHRY and SYGVKD. CDR3 length equals 12 residues. This sequence joins TRBV10-3 and TRBJ2-5; D remains ambiguous. This TCR came from a female donor in good health and CMV-seronegative. Source material: PBMCs. CDR3 nucleotide sequence: TGTGCCATCAGTGAGACACAAGAGACCCAGTACTTC. Protein product: CAISETQETQYF.